This TCR beta chain is from a study of blood T cell repertoires in COVID-19. As for the study in general: The United States, Italy and Spain were the sources of the acute and convalescent COVID-19 samples.

Libraries were prepared by immunoSEQ multiplex PCR; TCRdb keeps only in-frame clonotypes and omits some of them. The sample consists of fewer than 400,000 clones, around nine tenths of them appearing once. CDR3 length: 15 residues. Germline CDR1 is MNHNY and CDR2 is SVGAGI (reference sequence). Trimming cost V 7 bases and J 2 bases; bases outside gene matches: 4. This chain joins TRBV6-6 and TRBJ2-5; 13 bases are shared with TRBD2. Sequences were obtained from peripheral blood. The source is a human donor in a cohort sampled during active COVID-19. The CDR3, as DNA: TGTGCCAGCACCATACTAGCGGGAGGGCAAGAGACCCAGTACTTC. It codes for CASTILAGGQETQYF.